The clone carrying this T cell receptor (beta chain) was observed a handful of times. This entry comes from a study of T cells in Graves' hyperthyroidism and ophthalmopathy. Clinical symptoms, serum thyroxine and TRAb, thyroid ultrasound and orbital computed tomography together formed the diagnostic basis. Amplification of TCR beta CDR3 regions was performed using RNA transcripts as template. In the first-round RT-PCR of the TCR CDR3, the HTBI primer set was used. Using its own MiXCR run on the multiplex PCR reads, TCRdb lists one record per CDR3 protein. The sample records more than 500,000 distinct CDR3 sequences, around 15% being singletons. Per germline, CDR1 MNHNS and CDR2 SASEGT. CDR3 length equals 14 residues. Trimming pared 5 bases from V and 1 base from J, leaving 9 bases between.

J is TRBJ2-1 and V is TRBV6-1, with D maybe TRBD1 (6 bases). Sequenced sample: blood. The receptor was derived from a woman aged 40 to 50 with Graves' hyperthyroidism. The CDR3 coding sequence is TGTGCCAGCAGTTACAGGGATTCCTACAATGAGCAGTTCTTC. Its translation is CASSYRDSYNEQFF.